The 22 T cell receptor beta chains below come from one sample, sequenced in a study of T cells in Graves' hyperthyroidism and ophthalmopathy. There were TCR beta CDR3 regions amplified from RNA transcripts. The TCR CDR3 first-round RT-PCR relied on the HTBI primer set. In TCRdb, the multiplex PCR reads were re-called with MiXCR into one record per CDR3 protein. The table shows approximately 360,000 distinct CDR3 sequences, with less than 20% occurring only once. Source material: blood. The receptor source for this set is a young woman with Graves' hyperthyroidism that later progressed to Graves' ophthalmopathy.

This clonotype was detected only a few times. The CDR3 DNA reads TGCAGTGCTAGAGAAGTGACTAGCGGATCCTACGAGCAGTACTTC. It codes for CSAREVTSGSYEQYF. The rearrangement uses TRBV20-1 and TRBJ2-7; 9 nucleotides align to TRBD2. V dropped 0 bases and J dropped 1; count of bases not matched to a gene: 4. Germline CDR1 and CDR2: DFQATT and SNEGSKA (reference sequence). The CDR3 extends over 15 amino acids.

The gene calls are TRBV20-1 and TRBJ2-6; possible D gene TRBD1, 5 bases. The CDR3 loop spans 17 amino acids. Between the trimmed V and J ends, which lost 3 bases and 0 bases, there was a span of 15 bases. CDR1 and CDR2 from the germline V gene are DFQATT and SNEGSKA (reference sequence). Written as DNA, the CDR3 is TGCAGTGCTAGTTTTTCAGGGCCCCGCTCTGGGGCCAACGTCCTGACTTTC. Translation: CSASFSGPRSGANVLTF.

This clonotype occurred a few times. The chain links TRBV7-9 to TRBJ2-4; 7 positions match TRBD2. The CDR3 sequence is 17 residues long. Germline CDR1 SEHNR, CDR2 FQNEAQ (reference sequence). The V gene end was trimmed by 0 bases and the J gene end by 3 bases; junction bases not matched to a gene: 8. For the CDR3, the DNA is TGTGCCAGCAGCTTAGCGTTCGGAGGGAGGGTCAAAAACATTCAGTACTTC. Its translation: CASSLAFGGRVKNIQYF.

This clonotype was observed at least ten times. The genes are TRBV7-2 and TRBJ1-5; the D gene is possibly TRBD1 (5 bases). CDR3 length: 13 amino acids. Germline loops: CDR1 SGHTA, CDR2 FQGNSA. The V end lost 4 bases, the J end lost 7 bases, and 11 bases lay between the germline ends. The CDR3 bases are TGTGCCAGCAGCTCTAGGTGGGGCCAGCCCCAGCATTTT. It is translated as CASSSRWGQPQHF.

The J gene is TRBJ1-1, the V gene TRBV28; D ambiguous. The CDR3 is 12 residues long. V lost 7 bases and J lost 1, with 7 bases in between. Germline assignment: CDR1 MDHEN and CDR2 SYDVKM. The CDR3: CASTDGNTEAFF. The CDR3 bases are TGTGCCAGCACGGACGGGAACACTGAAGCTTTCTTT. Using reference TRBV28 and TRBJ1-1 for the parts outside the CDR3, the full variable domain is DVKVTQSSRYLVKRTGEKVFLECVQDMDHENMFWYRQDPGLGLRLIYFSYDVKMKEKGDIPEGYSVSREKKERFSLILESASTNQTSMYLCASTDGNTEAFFGQGTRLTVV.

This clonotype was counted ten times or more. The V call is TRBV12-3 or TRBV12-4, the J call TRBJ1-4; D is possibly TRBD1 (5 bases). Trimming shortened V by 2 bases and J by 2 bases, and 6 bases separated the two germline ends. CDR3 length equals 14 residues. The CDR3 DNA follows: TGTGCCAGCAGTTTATGGGGGACTAATGAAAAACTGTTTTTT. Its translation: CASSLWGTNEKLFF.

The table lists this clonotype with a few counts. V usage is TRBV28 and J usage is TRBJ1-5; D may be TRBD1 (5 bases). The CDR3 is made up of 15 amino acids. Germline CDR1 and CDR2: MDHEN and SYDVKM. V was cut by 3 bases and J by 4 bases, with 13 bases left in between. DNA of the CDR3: TGTGCCAGCAGTTTGAAAATGGGGGAAAATCAGCCCCAGCATTTT. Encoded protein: CASSLKMGENQPQHF.

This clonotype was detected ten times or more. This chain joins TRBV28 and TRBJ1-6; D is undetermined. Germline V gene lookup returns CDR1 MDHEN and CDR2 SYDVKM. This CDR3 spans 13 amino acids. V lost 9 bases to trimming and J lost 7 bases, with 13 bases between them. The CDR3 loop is CASATRVNSPLHF. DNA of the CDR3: TGTGCCAGTGCGACCCGGGTAAATTCACCCCTCCACTTT. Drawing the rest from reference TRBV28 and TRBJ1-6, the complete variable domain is DVKVTQSSRYLVKRTGEKVFLECVQDMDHENMFWYRQDPGLGLRLIYFSYDVKMKEKGDIPEGYSVSREKKERFSLILESASTNQTSMYLCASATRVNSPLHFGNGTRLTVT.

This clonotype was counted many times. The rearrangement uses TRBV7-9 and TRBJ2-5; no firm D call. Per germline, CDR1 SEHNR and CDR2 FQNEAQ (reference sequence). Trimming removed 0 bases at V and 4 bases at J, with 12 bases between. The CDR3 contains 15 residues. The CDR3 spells CASSLAPPAGETQYF. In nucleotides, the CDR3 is TGTGCCAGCAGCTTAGCCCCCCCGGCAGGAGAGACCCAGTACTTC.

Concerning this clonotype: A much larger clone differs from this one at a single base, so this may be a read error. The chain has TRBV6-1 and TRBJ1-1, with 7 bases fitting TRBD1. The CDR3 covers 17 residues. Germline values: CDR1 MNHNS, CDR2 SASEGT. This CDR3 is CASSQTEQGFPNTETFF. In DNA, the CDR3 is TGTGCCAGCAGCCAAACCGAACAGGGGTTTCCGAACACTGAAACTTTCTTT.

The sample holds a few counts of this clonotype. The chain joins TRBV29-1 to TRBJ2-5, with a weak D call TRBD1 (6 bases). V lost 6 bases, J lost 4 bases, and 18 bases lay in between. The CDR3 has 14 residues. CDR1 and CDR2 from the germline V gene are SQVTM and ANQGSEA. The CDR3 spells CSVTPTGRPETQYF. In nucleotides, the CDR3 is TGCAGCGTCACACCGACAGGACGCCCAGAGACCCAGTACTTC. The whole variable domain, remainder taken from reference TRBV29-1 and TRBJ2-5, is SAVISQKPSRDICQRGTSLTIQCQVDSQVTMMFWYRQQPGQSLTLIATANQGSEATYESGFVIDKFPISRPNLTFSTLTVSNMSPEDSSIYLCSVTPTGRPETQYFGPGTRLLVL.

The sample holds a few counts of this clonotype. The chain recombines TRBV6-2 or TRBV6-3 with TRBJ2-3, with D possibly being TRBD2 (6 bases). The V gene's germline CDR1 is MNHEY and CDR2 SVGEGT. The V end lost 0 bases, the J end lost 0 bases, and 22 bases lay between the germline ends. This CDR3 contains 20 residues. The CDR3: CASSYSNYFLWGTSTDTQYF. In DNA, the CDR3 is TGTGCCAGCAGTTACTCGAACTACTTCTTGTGGGGGACTAGCACAGATACGCAGTATTTT.

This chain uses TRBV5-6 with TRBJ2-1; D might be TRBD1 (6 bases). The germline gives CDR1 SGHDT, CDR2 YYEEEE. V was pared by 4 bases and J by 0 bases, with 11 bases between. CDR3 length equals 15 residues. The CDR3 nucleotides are TGTGCCAGCAGCGCCGGACAGAGCTCCTACAATGAGCAGTTCTTC. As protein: CASSAGQSSYNEQFF.

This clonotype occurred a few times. CDR3 amino acids: CAISESGTYEQYF. CDR3 in DNA: TGTGCCATCAGTGAGTCAGGGACCTACGAGCAGTACTTC. The V gene is TRBV10-3, the J gene TRBJ2-7; no reliable D call. This CDR3 comprises 13 residues. V lost 0 bases and J lost 2, with 5 bases in between. CDR1 and CDR2 from the germline V gene are ENHRY and SYGVKD.

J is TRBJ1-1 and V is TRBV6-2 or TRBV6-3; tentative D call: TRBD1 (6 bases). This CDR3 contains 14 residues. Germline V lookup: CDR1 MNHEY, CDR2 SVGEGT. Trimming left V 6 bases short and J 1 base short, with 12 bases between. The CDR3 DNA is TGTGCCAGCAGCCACTTAGGGGGGAACACTGAAGCTTTCTTT. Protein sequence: CASSHLGGNTEAFF.

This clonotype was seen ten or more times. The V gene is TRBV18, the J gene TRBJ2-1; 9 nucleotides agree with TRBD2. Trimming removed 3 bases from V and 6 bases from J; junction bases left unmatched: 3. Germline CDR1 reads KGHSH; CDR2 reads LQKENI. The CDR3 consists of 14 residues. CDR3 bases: TGTGCCAGCTCACCGGGACTAGCTGGCAATGAGCAGTTCTTC. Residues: CASSPGLAGNEQFF.

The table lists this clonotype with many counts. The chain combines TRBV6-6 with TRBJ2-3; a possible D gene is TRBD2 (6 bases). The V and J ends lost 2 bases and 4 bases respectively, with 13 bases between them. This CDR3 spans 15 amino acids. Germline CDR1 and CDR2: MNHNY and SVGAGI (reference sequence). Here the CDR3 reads CASSYVAGRPDTQYF. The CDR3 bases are TGTGCCAGCAGTTACGTGGCAGGGAGGCCAGATACGCAGTATTTT.

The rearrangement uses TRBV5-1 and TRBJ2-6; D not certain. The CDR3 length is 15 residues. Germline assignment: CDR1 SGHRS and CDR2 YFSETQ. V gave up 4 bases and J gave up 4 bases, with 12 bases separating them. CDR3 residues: CASSTWGTGANVLTF. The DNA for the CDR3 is TGCGCCAGCAGCACTTGGGGAACAGGGGCCAACGTCCTGACTTTC.

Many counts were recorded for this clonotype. The CDR3 DNA reads TGTGCCAGCAGGTGGGGGAATTACGAGCAGTACTTC. Residues: CASRWGNYEQYF. The V gene is TRBV28, the J gene TRBJ2-7, with D perhaps TRBD1 or TRBD2 (5 bases each). Germline values: CDR1 MDHEN, CDR2 SYDVKM. CDR3 length: 12 amino acids. Trimming took off 6 bases at V and 4 bases at J, with 10 bases between the two ends.

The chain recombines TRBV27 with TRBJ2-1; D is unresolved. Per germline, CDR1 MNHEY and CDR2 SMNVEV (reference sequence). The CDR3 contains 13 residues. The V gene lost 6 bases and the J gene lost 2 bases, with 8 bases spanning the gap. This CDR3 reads CASRPTAYNEQFF. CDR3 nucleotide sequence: TGTGCCAGCAGACCCACAGCCTACAATGAGCAGTTCTTC.

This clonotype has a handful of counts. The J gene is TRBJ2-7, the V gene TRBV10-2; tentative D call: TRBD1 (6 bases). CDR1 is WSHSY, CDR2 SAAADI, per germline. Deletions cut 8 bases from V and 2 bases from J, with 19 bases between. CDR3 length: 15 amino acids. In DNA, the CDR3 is TGCGCCAGCGAAGGGACATCAAAAGGGGCCTACGAGCAGTACTTC. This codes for CASEGTSKGAYEQYF.

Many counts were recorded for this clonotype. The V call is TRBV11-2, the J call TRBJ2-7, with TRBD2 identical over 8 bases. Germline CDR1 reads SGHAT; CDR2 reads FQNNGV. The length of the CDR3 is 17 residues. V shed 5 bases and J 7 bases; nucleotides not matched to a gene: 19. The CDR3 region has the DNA TGTGCCAGCAGCCCATTCAAGATGGGACTAGGATGGTGGGAGCAGTACTTC. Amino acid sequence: CASSPFKMGLGWWEQYF. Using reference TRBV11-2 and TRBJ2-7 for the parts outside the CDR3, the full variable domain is EAGVAQSPRYKIIEKRQSVAFWCNPISGHATLYWYQQILGQGPKLLIQFQNNGVVDDSQLPKDRFSAERLKGVDSTLKIQPAKLEDSAVYLCASSPFKMGLGWWEQYFGPGTRLTVT.